One T cell receptor beta chain is described in this entry. No antigen is known for it. This entry comes from a study of cytomegalovirus exposure and HLA in healthy donors. General observations from the study: The authors confirmed in vitro that three CMV-associated chains were specific for CMV antigens. Common viral pathogens seemed to be connected with several of the most significant clusters, according to a later analysis. An ancestry cluster, one associated with Asian ancestry, reportedly showed fewer N-insertions than the 666-donor mean in a later analysis.

A multiplex PCR was run with 60 Vbeta primers and 13 Jbeta primers. Produced via immunoSEQ multiplex PCR; TCRdb's table is partial and in-frame only. This sample yields 150,000 to 200,000 clones, of which roughly 85% are seen a single time; less than 2.5% belongs to the top ten. Germline assignment: CDR1 MGHRA and CDR2 YSYEKL. CDR3 size: 16 residues. The V gene lost 4 bases and the J gene lost 1 base, with 14 bases spanning the gap. The genes are TRBV4-1 and TRBJ2-1, with D possibly being TRBD1 (6 bases). Sequenced material: PBMCs. The receptor comes from a man in his late teens or twenties in good health and CMV-seropositive. The CDR3, as DNA: TGCGCCAGCAGCCGCCACAGGGATGGTTCCTACAATGAGCAGTTCTTC. The encoded protein is CASSRHRDGSYNEQFF.